This T cell receptor (beta chain) stems from a study of CD8 T cells in Susac syndrome (dated by TCRdb to between 2018 and 2021). Looking at the study overall: Whether CD8+ T cell activation and differentiation in Susac syndrome was antigen driven was tested using repertoire sequencing.

RNA was extracted with the RNeasy kit and 0.5 to 1 ug was reverse transcribed using random hexamers. The immunoSEQ multiplex PCR assay, covering 54 Vbeta and 13 Jbeta segments, was used to amplify TCR beta CDR3 regions. To correct PCR amplification bias, a synthetic template baseline was used for both primer optimization and computational correction. On the authors' methods: Reads were assigned to V, D and J genes according to IMGT and analyzed in immunoSEQ Analyzer, with only productive sequences retained. To calculate clonality, Shannon entropy was normalized by log2 of the number of productive unique sequences and then subtracted from one. For each patient and control, public and private clones were evaluated among the 100 most prevalent clones. Susac-specific clones were defined as absent from healthy and MS cohorts, around 970 published viral clones and other ImmuneACCESS disease sequences. Using fastp at Q25 and MiXCR, TCRdb reprocessed the public reads and kept productive beta chains. Rows matching on CDR3 protein sequence are summarized as one entry with the most common DNA and genes. The V and J calls and clone size are TCRdb's, not the authors'. The sample table lists 110,000 or so distinct CDR3 sequences, more than 85% of them with a count of one. The ten largest clones add up to roughly 0.088% of the sample.

The CDR3 contains 12 residues, cysteine and phenylalanine counted. CDR3 DNA only is kept here, 36 bases in frame from base 1. CDR1 and CDR2 were assigned from the germline V gene (reference sequence) as DFQATT and SNEGSKA. The V end loses 3 bases and the J end loses 3 bases, and a stretch of 9 bases separates them. About this clonotype itself: Its recognized antigen is unknown. No much larger clone exists at a distance of one base, and base qualities are not known.

Peripheral blood CD8+ and CD4+ T cells from healthy donors, Susac syndrome patients and multiple sclerosis patients were profiled by high-throughput TCR beta sequencing. The multiple sclerosis controls were treatment-naive patients who had stable or active relapsing-remitting disease and met the revised McDonald criteria. CD8+ TEMRA cells were enriched by FACS, while bulk CD8+ and CD4+ T cells were purified by magnetic negative isolation. Blood was collected in EDTA tubes and processed within 24 hours, with PBMCs isolated through density gradient centrifugation. PBMCs intended for TCR sequencing were cryopreserved in liquid nitrogen and were subsequently thawed in a 37 degrees C water bath. A purity of at least 90% was achieved for sorted or isolated CD4+, CD8+ and CD8+ TEMRA cells. The research as a whole found: The TCR sequencing and HLA analysis was acknowledged to have included a relatively small number of individuals.

Rearrangement joined TRBV20-1 to TRBJ2-7; a tentative D call is TRBD1 (6 bases match). Sequencing was carried out using CD4+ T cells from PBMCs. The TCR comes from a human donor with multiple sclerosis. The CDR3 reads as follows: CSASETGYEQYF. The DNA is as follows: TGCAGTGCTAGCGAGACAGGCTACGAGCAGTACTTC.